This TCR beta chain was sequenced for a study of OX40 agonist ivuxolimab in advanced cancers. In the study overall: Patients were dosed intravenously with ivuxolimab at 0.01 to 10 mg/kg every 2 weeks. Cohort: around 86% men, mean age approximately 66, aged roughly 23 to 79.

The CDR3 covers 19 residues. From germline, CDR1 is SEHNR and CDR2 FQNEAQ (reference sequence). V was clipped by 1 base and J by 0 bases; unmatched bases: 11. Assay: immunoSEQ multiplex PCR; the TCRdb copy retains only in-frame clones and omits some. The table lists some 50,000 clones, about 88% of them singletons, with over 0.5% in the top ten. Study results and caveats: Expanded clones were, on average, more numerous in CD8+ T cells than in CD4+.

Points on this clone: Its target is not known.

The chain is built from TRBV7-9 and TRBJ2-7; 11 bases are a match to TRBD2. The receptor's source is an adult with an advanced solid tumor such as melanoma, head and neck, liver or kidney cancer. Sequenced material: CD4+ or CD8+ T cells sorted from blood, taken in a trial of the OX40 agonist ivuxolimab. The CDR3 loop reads CASSLGGLAEPPLSYEQYF. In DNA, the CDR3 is TGTGCCAGCAGCTTAGGGGGACTAGCGGAGCCCCCTCTCTCCTACGAGCAGTACTTC.